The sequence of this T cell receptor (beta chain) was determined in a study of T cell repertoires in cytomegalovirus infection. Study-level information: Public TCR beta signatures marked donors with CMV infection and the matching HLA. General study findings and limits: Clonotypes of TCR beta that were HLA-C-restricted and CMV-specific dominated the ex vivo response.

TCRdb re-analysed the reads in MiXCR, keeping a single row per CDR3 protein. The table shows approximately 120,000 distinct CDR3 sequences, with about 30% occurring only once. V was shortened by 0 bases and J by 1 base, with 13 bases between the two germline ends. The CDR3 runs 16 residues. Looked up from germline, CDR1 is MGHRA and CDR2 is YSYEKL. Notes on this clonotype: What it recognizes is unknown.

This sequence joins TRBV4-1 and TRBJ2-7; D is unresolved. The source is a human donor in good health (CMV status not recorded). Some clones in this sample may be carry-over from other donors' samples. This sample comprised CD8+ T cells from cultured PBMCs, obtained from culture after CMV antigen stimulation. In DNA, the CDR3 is TGCGCCAGCAGCCAAGATGCGAGACCGGTGTCCTACGAGCAGTACTTC. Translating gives CASSQDARPVSYEQYF.